This TCR beta chain was retrieved from a study of T-cell memory formation after mild COVID-19. TCRdb processed the 5' RACE reads anew with MiXCR; each CDR3 protein has one entry. The sample shows about 150,000 distinct CDR3 sequences, 20% to 25% of them seen only once. Sequencing was performed on PBMCs or a T cell subset sorted from them (not recorded which). This TCR was recovered from an adult woman who had mild COVID-19 (a few samples of this study predate the infection). Cell type and time point are not known.

The CDR3 sequence: CASSSAGPQYGELFF. CDR3 DNA: TGTGCCAGCAGCTCAGCCGGTCCGCAATACGGGGAGCTGTTTTTT. The chain links TRBV7-9 to TRBJ2-2; D is unresolved. CDR1 is SEHNR and CDR2 is FQNEAQ in the germline V gene (reference sequence). V was pared by 4 bases and J by 7 bases, with 16 bases between. The CDR3 runs 15 residues.